What follows are 12 T cell receptor beta chains derived from one specimen sequenced in a study of CD8 T cells in Susac syndrome. RNA amounts of about 0.5 to 1 ug underwent reverse transcription with random hexamers. TCRdb analysed the immunoSEQ multiplex PCR reads with MiXCR anew, one entry per CDR3 protein. The repertoire has 350,000 to 550,000 distinct CDR3 sequences, approximately 85% of them found once; the top ten carry roughly 0.11%. Material for sequencing was CD8+ T cells from PBMCs. These receptors originate from a human donor with multiple sclerosis.

The V gene is TRBV30, the J gene TRBJ2-7; D is unresolved. The V and J ends lost 8 bases and 0 bases respectively, with 14 bases between them. CDR3 size: 13 residues. Germline V gives CDR1 GTSNPN, CDR2 SVGIG (reference sequence). The CDR3 sequence is CAHIDGSSYEQYF. The CDR3 nucleotides read TGTGCCCACATTGACGGAAGCTCCTACGAGCAGTACTTC.

Concerning this clonotype itself: The final CDR3 position lacks the conserved phenylalanine or tryptophan, pointing to a likely read error. This chain links TRBV5-8 with TRBJ2-7, with D perhaps TRBD2 (5 bases). Trimming removed 3 bases at V and 6 bases at J, with 10 bases between. This CDR3 spans 12 amino acids. Germline loops: CDR1 SGHTS, CDR2 YDEGEE. For the CDR3, the DNA is TGTGCCAGCAGCTCTAGCCTGATCGAGCAGTACCTC. Residues: CASSSSLIEQYL.

The chain carries TRBV7-6 and TRBJ2-3, with 7 nucleotides matching TRBD1. The CDR3 covers 16 residues. CDR1 is SGHVS, CDR2 FNYEAQ, per germline. V trimming: 4 bases; J trimming: 4 bases; junction bases outside the gene matches: 11. The CDR3 protein is CASSSYRDSPSDTQYF. The DNA of the CDR3 is TGTGCCAGCAGCTCCTATCGGGACAGCCCCTCAGATACGCAGTATTTT.

This clonotype was counted a single time. The genes are TRBV12-3 or TRBV12-4 and TRBJ1-1; D gene uncertain. The CDR3 has 12 amino acids. With 7 bases removed from V and 10 bases from J, the gap between germline ends came to 16 bases. The DNA of the CDR3 is TGTGCCAGCACCCCCGGCACGGGTCCAGCTTTCTTT. As protein: CASTPGTGPAFF.

The rearrangement uses TRBV6-2 or TRBV6-3 and TRBJ2-7, with D tentatively TRBD1 (6 bases). Germline lookup yields CDR1 MNHEY and CDR2 SVGEGT. This CDR3 spans 16 amino acids. V lost 7 bases and J lost 0, with 19 bases in between. The CDR3 bases are TGTGCCAGCACCTTGACACAGGGAAAACTCTCCTACGAGCAGTACTTC. Protein product: CASTLTQGKLSYEQYF.

This chain uses TRBV15 with TRBJ2-1; D is ambiguous. CDR3 length: 16 residues. Germline V gives CDR1 LNHNV, CDR2 YYDKDF (reference sequence). With 3 bases removed from V and 2 bases from J, the gap between germline ends came to 14 bases. The CDR3 sequence is CATSRSPDGAYNEQFF. The CDR3, as DNA: TGTGCCACCAGCAGGTCCCCGGACGGAGCCTACAATGAGCAGTTCTTC.

J is TRBJ1-5 and V is TRBV5-1; unclear D gene. V gave up 4 bases and J gave up 4 bases, with 12 bases separating them. The CDR3 has 14 amino acids. The germline V gene has CDR1 SGHRS and CDR2 YFSETQ. CDR3 amino acids: CASSTDGFNQPQHF. CDR3 coding DNA: TGCGCCAGCAGCACCGACGGATTTAATCAGCCCCAGCATTTT.

This clonotype turned up a few times. At one boundary the junction diverges from the germline segment, which might be a read error. This chain joins TRBV27 and TRBJ2-7; 8 bases are shared with TRBD2. The CDR3 loop spans 14 amino acids. The germline gives CDR1 MNHEY, CDR2 SMNVEV (reference sequence). CDR3 in amino acids: CASSPGGGSYEQYF. The CDR3 DNA reads TGCGCCAGCAGCCCTGGCGGGGGGTCCTACGAGCAGTACTTC.

This sequence joins TRBV28 and TRBJ2-3, with a possible D match to TRBD1 (5 bases). V was shortened by 5 bases and J by 4 bases, with 13 bases between the two germline ends. The length of the CDR3 is 14 residues. From germline, CDR1 is MDHEN and CDR2 SYDVKM. Here the CDR3 reads CASSPSDNPDTQYF. DNA of the CDR3: TGTGCCAGCAGTCCCTCGGACAACCCAGATACGCAGTATTTT.

The J gene is TRBJ1-4, the V gene TRBV7-6, with unresolved D. This CDR3 comprises 12 residues. Per the germline V gene, CDR1 is SGHVS and CDR2 is FNYEAQ. V was shortened by 3 bases and J by 6 bases, with 5 bases between the two germline ends. The CDR3 spells CASSFGDEKLFF. CDR3 DNA: TGTGCCAGCAGCTTTGGGGATGAAAAACTGTTTTTT.

The V call is TRBV28, the J call TRBJ2-7; 7 bases match TRBD1. Trimming took 5 bases from V and 4 from J; bases not matched to a gene: 11. The CDR3 extends over 15 amino acids. Germline lookup yields CDR1 MDHEN and CDR2 SYDVKM. Here the CDR3 reads CASSLYSRGWYEQYF. DNA for the CDR3: TGTGCCAGCAGTCTCTACTCCAGGGGGTGGTACGAGCAGTACTTC.

This clonotype has only a few counts. The chain carries TRBV6-5 and TRBJ2-3; TRBD2 might be the D (5 bases). CDR3 size: 13 residues. V lost 0 bases and J 5 bases, leaving 6 bases between the germline ends. Looked up from germline, CDR1 is MNHEY and CDR2 is SVGAGI. DNA for the CDR3: TGTGCCAGCAGTTACTCGGCGGGAGATACGCAGTATTTT. This sequence encodes CASSYSAGDTQYF.